This TCR beta chain is from a study of cytomegalovirus exposure and HLA in healthy donors. General study results and limits: A few CMV-associated chains proved CMV antigen-specific in vitro.

V shed 6 bases and J 4 bases; nucleotides not matched to a gene: 9. CDR1 is SNHLY, CDR2 FYNNEI, per germline. The CDR3 runs 15 residues. This clone showed up just once. The antigen is undetermined. The PCR was carried out with 60 Vbeta primers and 13 Jbeta primers. Generated by immunoSEQ multiplex PCR, the TCRdb table keeps only in-frame clones and is missing some. Of about 120,000 clones in the sample, over 60% were seen once. The chain combines TRBV2 with TRBJ1-5; 7 bases align to TRBD1. Sequencing was carried out using PBMCs. This TCR was recovered from a woman aged 55-70 years in good health and CMV-seropositive. DNA for the CDR3: TGTGCCAGCAGCGGAAATAACAGGGGAAATCAGCCCCAGCATTTT. Encoded protein: CASSGNNRGNQPQHF.